Presented here are 32 T cell receptor beta chains from one specimen sequenced in a study of blood T cells in healthy people across ages. Using a J-beta primer mix together with a sample-barcoded 5' primer, a second PCR was run for roughly 7 to 12 cycles. TCRdb re-derived calls from the 5' RACE reads in MiXCR, one entry per CDR3 protein. The data contain about 930,000 distinct CDR3 sequences, roughly 29% of them singletons. The same specimen was also included in a second study, on T cells of mothers and their children.

The specimen sequenced was blood. These receptors all stem from a woman aged 40 to 49 in good health.

The sample holds many counts of this clonotype. The chain couples TRBV7-8 to TRBJ2-3, with TRBD2 matching over 11 bases. After removal of 2 bases from V and 0 bases from J, the junction contained 7 bases not matched to a gene. The CDR3 is made up of 18 amino acids. Germline V gene lookup returns CDR1 SGHVS and CDR2 FQNEAQ. In DNA, the CDR3 is TGTGCCAGCAGCTTAATGGGGGCTAGCGGGGGGAGCACAGATACGCAGTATTTT. Amino acids: CASSLMGASGGSTDTQYF.

A few counts support this clonotype. V and J are TRBV6-1 and TRBJ1-3; D is unresolved. With 1 base removed from V and 2 bases from J, the gap between germline ends came to 12 bases. There are 16 residues in the CDR3. Looked up from germline, CDR1 is MNHNS and CDR2 is SASEGT. The CDR3 nucleotides read TGTGCCAGCAGTGAAGTTGGGGTCGAACCTGGAAACACCATATATTTT. It codes for CASSEVGVEPGNTIYF.

The chain couples TRBV2 to TRBJ2-3; 7 bases are a match to TRBD1. The CDR3 runs 14 residues. CDR1 is SNHLY and CDR2 is FYNNEI in the germline V gene. Trimming took 6 bases from V and 10 from J; bases not matched to a gene: 13. CDR3 residues: CASRRGQAGDAQYF. The DNA for the CDR3 is TGTGCCAGCAGGAGGGGGCAGGCAGGGGATGCGCAGTATTTT.

This clonotype was counted ten times or more. V usage is TRBV20-1 and J usage is TRBJ2-1, with 7 bases matching TRBD1. V lost 5 bases and J lost 9; bases outside the gene matches: 7. This CDR3 comprises 12 residues. Germline assignment: CDR1 DFQATT and CDR2 SNEGSKA (reference sequence). CDR3 in amino acids: CSACRQGGEQFF. The CDR3 coding sequence is TGCAGTGCTTGTCGACAGGGCGGTGAGCAGTTCTTC.

The chain is built from TRBV28 and TRBJ1-4, with 8 bases lining up with TRBD1. This CDR3 is built from 16 residues. With 4 bases clipped from V and 5 bases from J, the junction kept 9 bases outside the gene matches. Germline CDR1 reads MDHEN; CDR2 reads SYDVKM. CDR3 loop: CASSSARQGWNEKLFF. CDR3 in DNA: TGTGCCAGCAGTTCAGCCCGACAGGGGTGGAATGAAAAACTGTTTTTT.

This clonotype was detected many times. The chain couples TRBV7-2 to TRBJ2-3, with 8 positions matching TRBD1. Germline V gene data show CDR1 as SGHTA and CDR2 as FQGNSA. V lost 5 bases to trimming and J lost 0 bases; unmatched junction nucleotides: 4. The CDR3 is 15 amino acids. This CDR3 reads CASSPNRGSTDTQYF. CDR3 sequence (DNA): TGTGCCAGCAGCCCGAACAGGGGGAGCACAGATACGCAGTATTTT.

This chain uses TRBV5-1 with TRBJ2-1; D remains ambiguous. CDR1 and CDR2 from the germline V gene are SGHRS and YFSETQ. The CDR3 is made up of 13 amino acids. V dropped 2 bases and J dropped 6 bases, with 9 bases sitting between them. CDR3 in amino acids: CASSFTDFNEQFF. CDR3 nucleotide sequence: TGCGCCAGCAGCTTCACAGACTTCAATGAGCAGTTCTTC.

This clonotype turned up a few times. The J gene is TRBJ2-3, the V gene TRBV18; D uncertain. CDR1 and CDR2 (germline): KGHSH, LQKENI. The CDR3 is 12 amino acids. Trimming removed 4 bases from V and 2 bases from J, with 4 bases in between. CDR3 sequence: CASSQATDTQYF. For the CDR3, the DNA is TGTGCCAGCTCACAGGCCACAGATACGCAGTATTTT.

The table lists this clonotype with a few counts. This chain connects TRBV7-2 to TRBJ2-5; TRBD2 matches at 14 bases. This CDR3 spans 17 amino acids. The V and J ends lost 1 base and 4 bases, in that order; junction bases with no gene match: 5. Germline assignment: CDR1 SGHTA and CDR2 FQGNSA. CDR3 sequence reads: CASSLGGLAGVRETQYF. DNA of the CDR3: TGTGCCAGCAGCTTAGGGGGACTAGCGGGGGTCAGAGAGACCCAGTACTTC.

The V call is TRBV7-6, the J call TRBJ2-1; D tentatively fits TRBD1 or TRBD2 (6 bases each). Germline V gives CDR1 SGHVS, CDR2 FNYEAQ. CDR3 length: 16 amino acids. V was shortened by 4 bases and J by 2 bases, with 15 bases between the two germline ends. The CDR3 here is CASSSRRGTTYNEQFF. As DNA, the CDR3 is TGTGCCAGCAGCTCAAGGAGGGGGACGACCTACAATGAGCAGTTCTTC.

The chain is built from TRBV11-2 and TRBJ2-1; D remains ambiguous. The V gene lost 3 bases and the J gene lost 0 bases, with 12 bases spanning the gap. The CDR3 sequence is 16 residues long. Germline CDR1 SGHAT, CDR2 FQNNGV. The DNA for the CDR3 is TGTGCCAGCAGCTTTCTAGGAACAAACTCCTACAATGAGCAGTTCTTC. It is translated as CASSFLGTNSYNEQFF.

This clonotype has only a few counts. The junction shows a germline mismatch at one end, possibly a read error. V is TRBV7-9 and J is TRBJ1-2; no firm D call. The germline gives CDR1 SEHNR, CDR2 FQNEAQ (reference sequence). The CDR3 loop spans 13 amino acids. CDR3 sequence reads: CASNLETGYGYTF. In DNA, the CDR3 is TGTGCCAGCAACTTAGAGACGGGCTATGGCTACACCTTC. The full variable domain, completed using reference TRBV7-9 and TRBJ1-2, is DTGVSQNPRHKITKRGQNVTFRCDPISEHNRLYWYRQTLGQGPEFLTYFQNEAQLEKSRLLSDRFSAERPKGSFSTLEIQRTEQGDSAMYLCASNLETGYGYTFGSGTRLTVV.

This clonotype was found many times. CDR3 nucleotide sequence: TGCAGTGCTACGAGTCCAGGACAGGGGGCAGGTTACGAGCAGTACTTC. This encodes CSATSPGQGAGYEQYF. V and J are TRBV20-1 and TRBJ2-7; 11 positions match TRBD1. Germline CDR1 and CDR2: DFQATT and SNEGSKA (reference sequence). This CDR3 comprises 16 residues. V was clipped by 4 bases and J by 4 bases; unmatched bases: 12.

This clonotype has a count of ten or more. The chain joins TRBV28 to TRBJ2-1, with TRBD1 matching over 9 bases. The CDR3 is made up of 15 amino acids. Looked up from germline, CDR1 is MDHEN and CDR2 is SYDVKM. Trimming cost V 4 bases and J 5 bases; bases outside gene matches: 6. The CDR3 here is CASSSPGQGDNEQFF. DNA of the CDR3: TGTGCCAGCAGTTCCCCGGGACAGGGTGACAATGAGCAGTTCTTC.

This clonotype showed up many times. This CDR3 reads CASSQDRRAHPQETQYF. The CDR3 nucleotides are TGTGCCAGCAGCCAAGACCGTCGGGCACATCCGCAAGAGACCCAGTACTTC. This chain connects TRBV3-1 to TRBJ2-5, with unresolved D. V shed 0 bases and J shed 2 bases, with 16 bases lying between them. Germline CDR1 reads LGHDT; CDR2 reads YNNKEL (reference sequence). CDR3 length: 17 amino acids.

This chain uses TRBV7-9 with TRBJ2-1; tentative D call: TRBD1 (5 bases). The germline CDR1 and CDR2 sequences are SEHNR and FQNEAQ (reference sequence). The CDR3 runs to 15 residues. Trimming removed 2 bases at V and 0 bases at J, with 8 bases between. The CDR3 here is CASSLLQASYNEQFF. CDR3 DNA sequence: TGTGCCAGCAGCTTATTACAGGCCTCCTACAATGAGCAGTTCTTC.

This clonotype was seen more than once but under ten times. The chain links TRBV3-1 to TRBJ1-6; D is unresolved. The germline V and J ends were trimmed by 1 base and 0 bases, with 13 bases remaining between them. The CDR3 has 18 residues. Looked up from germline, CDR1 is LGHDT and CDR2 is YNNKEL (reference sequence). CDR3 protein: CASSQGQYRHSYNSPLHF. CDR3 sequence (DNA): TGTGCCAGCAGCCAAGGGCAGTACCGACACTCCTATAATTCACCCCTCCACTTT.

Many counts were recorded for this clonotype. The chain carries TRBV5-1 and TRBJ2-1; D remains unclear. Trimming removed 2 bases at V and 3 bases at J, with 15 bases between. The CDR3 extends over 16 amino acids. CDR1 and CDR2 from the germline V gene are SGHRS and YFSETQ. The CDR3: CASSFDGRTRYNEQFF. The CDR3 DNA is TGCGCCAGCAGCTTTGACGGACGGACGCGCTACAATGAGCAGTTCTTC.

A few counts support this clonotype. V and J are TRBV5-5 and TRBJ2-2; no firm D call. V was clipped by 4 bases and J by 8 bases, with 12 bases between them. The length of the CDR3 is 13 residues. Germline V gene lookup returns CDR1 SGHKS and CDR2 YYEKEE (reference sequence). The CDR3 loop reads CASSPARLGELFF. In nucleotides, the CDR3 is TGTGCCAGCAGCCCCGCTCGTTTGGGGGAGCTGTTTTTT.

This clonotype was detected only a few times. The V gene is TRBV4-1, the J gene TRBJ2-1; a possible D gene is TRBD1 (5 bases). Germline values: CDR1 MGHRA, CDR2 YSYEKL. V dropped 0 bases and J dropped 0 bases, with 12 bases sitting between them. This CDR3 is 17 amino acids long. CDR3 loop: CASSQEPLDSSYNEQFF. The CDR3 bases are TGCGCCAGCAGCCAAGAACCTCTAGACAGCTCCTACAATGAGCAGTTCTTC.

This clonotype was seen repeatedly, ten times or more. The chain combines TRBV7-9 with TRBJ2-1; no definite D call. Germline V gene lookup returns CDR1 SEHNR and CDR2 FQNEAQ (reference sequence). Trimming stripped 4 bases from V and 8 bases from J, with 9 bases between. This CDR3 has 12 amino acids. The CDR3 bases are TGTGCCAGCAGCTATACCGGAGATGAGCAGTTCTTC. Translated, it gives CASSYTGDEQFF.

As concerns this clonotype: This may stem from a read error, because a much larger clone lies one nucleotide away. The gene calls are TRBV5-1 and TRBJ1-1, with D unresolved. In germline, CDR1 is SGHRS, CDR2 YFSETQ. The CDR3 covers 11 residues. CDR3 DNA sequence: TGCACCAGCAGCTTAGACACTGAAGCTTTCTTT. Encoded protein: CTSSLDTEAFF.

This clonotype was counted ten times or more. The chain links TRBV29-1 to TRBJ2-5; TRBD2 might be the D (5 bases). The V and J ends lost 6 bases and 0 bases respectively, with 11 bases between them. CDR3 length equals 13 residues. Germline loops: CDR1 SQVTM, CDR2 ANQGSEA. CDR3 in DNA: TGCAGCGTCGACGCCGGGAACCAAGAGACCCAGTACTTC. Protein sequence: CSVDAGNQETQYF.

This clonotype has ten or more counts. The rearrangement links TRBV4-2 to TRBJ2-5, with D tentatively TRBD2 (5 bases). V gave up 3 bases and J gave up 0 bases, with 11 bases separating them. The CDR3 consists of 15 residues. Germline lookup yields CDR1 LGHNA and CDR2 YNFKEQ. DNA for the CDR3: TGTGCCAGCAGCCAGTCGCGAGGGTACCAAGAGACCCAGTACTTC. This translates into CASSQSRGYQETQYF.

This rearrangement joins TRBV5-6 to TRBJ1-2; D is unresolved. Germline V lookup: CDR1 SGHDT, CDR2 YYEEEE. V was trimmed by 0 bases and J by 6 bases, leaving 12 bases between them. The CDR3 runs to 14 residues. In DNA, the CDR3 is TGTGCCAGCAGCTTGGGGCCTAAGGTAGATGGCTACACCTTC. This codes for CASSLGPKVDGYTF.

This clonotype occurred many times. V is TRBV28 and J is TRBJ2-7; 7 bases are a match to TRBD1. Germline values: CDR1 MDHEN, CDR2 SYDVKM. Trimming cost V 6 bases and J 4 bases; bases outside gene matches: 9. The CDR3 extends over 14 amino acids. The CDR3 loop reads CASRPTGAPYEQYF. CDR3 nucleotides: TGTGCCAGCAGACCTACAGGGGCGCCTTACGAGCAGTACTTC.

This chain joins TRBV2 and TRBJ2-1; D gene ambiguous. This CDR3 region has 14 residues. The germline V gene encodes CDR1 SNHLY and CDR2 FYNNEI. The V end was cut by 2 bases, the J end by 5 bases, with 10 bases between. The CDR3 loop is CASSERVTNNEQFF. Written as DNA, the CDR3 is TGTGCCAGCAGTGAACGGGTGACAAACAATGAGCAGTTCTTC.

Comments on this clonotype: Possible read error: a much larger clone is one base away. V and J are TRBV7-2 and TRBJ2-1; D possibly corresponds to TRBD2 (6 bases). Per the germline V gene, CDR1 is SGHTA and CDR2 is FQGNSA. This CDR3 has 15 amino acids. CDR3 loop: CVSSSGGNPYNEQFF. CDR3 DNA sequence: TGTGTCAGCAGCTCCGGGGGAAACCCCTACAATGAGCAGTTCTTC.

The rearrangement uses TRBV28 and TRBJ2-5; D remains unclear. From germline, CDR1 is MDHEN and CDR2 SYDVKM. Trimming took off 3 bases at V and 9 bases at J, with 11 bases between the two ends. The length of the CDR3 is 12 residues. The CDR3 coding sequence is TGTGCCAGCAGTTTCAGACCCTCCGCCCAGTACTTC. Protein: CASSFRPSAQYF.

V and J are TRBV12-3 or TRBV12-4 and TRBJ2-6, with TRBD2 as a possible D gene (6 bases). V lost 7 bases and J lost 2, with 15 bases in between. The CDR3 has 16 residues. CDR3 DNA sequence: TGTGCCAGCATTACAGCAGGGAGGACTGGGGCCAACGTCCTGACTTTC. It specifies CASITAGRTGANVLTF.

This chain uses TRBV3-1 with TRBJ2-1; weak D call: TRBD2 (6 bases). CDR1 LGHDT and CDR2 YNNKEL come from the germline V gene (reference sequence). The CDR3 spans 15 residues. Between the trimmed V and J ends, which lost 0 bases and 7 bases, there was a span of 13 bases. This CDR3 is CASSQESGFDNEQFF. CDR3 nucleotides: TGTGCCAGCAGCCAAGAGAGCGGGTTTGATAATGAGCAGTTCTTC.

With regard to this clonotype: Just one base apart from a much larger clone, this may be a read error. The chain joins TRBV5-1 to TRBJ1-2; D gene ambiguous. Germline V CDR1 and CDR2: SGHRS, YFSETQ. The CDR3 runs to 14 residues. DNA of the CDR3: TGCGCCAACAGCTTGGGTGGCCGAAACTATGGCTACACCTTC. It is translated as CANSLGGRNYGYTF.